This entry describes one T cell receptor beta chain. PCR used 60 Vbeta primers and 13 Jbeta primers. Only in-frame clones appear in the TCRdb table, and some are missing; sequencing was by immunoSEQ multiplex PCR. The sample gives around 180,000 clones, roughly 80% of which show up once; roughly 0.5% is in the top ten. There are 14 residues in the CDR3. Per the germline V gene, CDR1 is LNHDA and CDR2 is SQIVND (reference sequence). Trimming cost V 4 bases and J 1 base, with 8 bases left between them. This sample stems from a study of cytomegalovirus exposure and HLA in healthy donors. Overall study context: Genotyping of under 500 donors showed that around 81% belonged to the Caucasian-associated ancestry cluster.

V and J are TRBV19 and TRBJ1-5; possible D gene TRBD1, 6 bases. Source material: PBMCs. The clonotype comes from a woman aged 45-60 years in good health and CMV-seronegative. The CDR3 spells CASSTGQSNQPQHF. CDR3 coding DNA: TGTGCCAGTAGTACCGGACAGAGCAATCAGCCCCAGCATTTT.